One and the same sample provided the 20 T cell receptor beta chains below, sequenced in a study of spatial heterogeneity in lung cancer. Time point of the sample: sample taken at primary tumor resection. Frozen PBMC, nontumor lung or tumor provided whole RNA, which was sequenced unsorted. A single record per CDR3 protein comes from TCRdb applying MiXCR to the 5' RACE reads. The sample has 65,000 to 85,000 distinct CDR3 sequences; about 20% are singletons. The sequencing here drew on PBMCs, taken at surgery. The receptor source for this set is a male donor with early-stage non-small cell lung cancer.

This clonotype was picked up a small number of times. The chain is built from TRBV7-9 and TRBJ1-5; D is undetermined. Trimming stripped 5 bases from V and 0 bases from J, with 8 bases between. The CDR3 loop spans 14 amino acids. CDR1 and CDR2 (germline): SEHNR, FQNEAQ (reference sequence). The CDR3 here is CASSKRGSNQPQHF. In DNA form, the CDR3 reads TGTGCCAGCAGCAAACGTGGTAGCAATCAGCCCCAGCATTTT.

This clonotype turned up a few times. The genes are TRBV27 and TRBJ2-7; 9 nucleotides agree with TRBD1. The CDR3 is made up of 15 amino acids. CDR1 is MNHEY, CDR2 SMNVEV, per germline (reference sequence). With 0 bases clipped from V and 6 bases from J, the junction kept 6 bases outside the gene matches. CDR3 loop: CASSLSGTGFREQYF. The CDR3 bases are TGTGCCAGCAGTTTATCCGGGACAGGGTTCCGCGAGCAGTACTTC.

The chain links TRBV20-1 to TRBJ2-7, with TRBD1 identical over 9 bases. The V gene's germline CDR1 is DFQATT and CDR2 SNEGSKA (reference sequence). CDR3 length: 14 amino acids. V lost 6 bases, J lost 3 bases, and 9 bases stayed unmatched. The CDR3 nucleotides are TGCAGTGCCGGAGTGGACAGGGGCATCTACGAGCAGTACTTC. Its protein product is CSAGVDRGIYEQYF.

The table lists this clonotype with a few counts. This chain connects TRBV28 to TRBJ2-4; tentative D call: TRBD1 (5 bases). Germline assignment: CDR1 MDHEN and CDR2 SYDVKM. The CDR3 spans 14 residues. The V and J ends lost 4 bases and 2 bases respectively, with 9 bases between them. The CDR3 loop reads CASSWSGSKNIQYF. The CDR3 DNA follows: TGTGCCAGCAGTTGGTCAGGGTCCAAAAACATTCAGTACTTC.

This clonotype appeared a few times. This chain connects TRBV2 to TRBJ2-7; TRBD2 agrees at 13 bases. There are 16 residues in the CDR3. Germline values: CDR1 SNHLY, CDR2 FYNNEI. J was trimmed by 2 bases and V by 7 bases; bases with no gene match: 8. For the CDR3, the DNA is TGTGCCAGCACCTCCGGGACTAGCGGGACTACCTACGAGCAGTACTTC. Translating it yields CASTSGTSGTTYEQYF.

This clonotype was counted at least ten times. The chain employs TRBV5-1 and TRBJ2-7; D perhaps matches TRBD2 (5 bases). Looked up from germline, CDR1 is SGHRS and CDR2 is YFSETQ. The CDR3 length is 16 residues. V was pared by 0 bases and J by 0 bases, with 13 bases between. For the CDR3, the DNA is TGCGCCAGCAGCTTGGCCGGGGTCCCTAGCTCCTACGAGCAGTACTTC. Protein product: CASSLAGVPSSYEQYF.

This sequence joins TRBV27 and TRBJ2-7, with TRBD1 matching over 11 bases. The V and J ends lost 4 bases and 6 bases, in that order; junction bases with no gene match: 5. The germline V gene encodes CDR1 MNHEY and CDR2 SMNVEV (reference sequence). The CDR3 runs 14 residues. CDR3 loop: CASSSGQGASEQYF. The CDR3 region has the DNA TGTGCCAGCAGTTCCGGACAGGGGGCTTCCGAGCAGTACTTC.

This sequence joins TRBV5-1 and TRBJ2-1; 9 bases are a match to TRBD2. The CDR3 has 14 amino acids. The trim removed 4 bases at V and 5 bases at J, leaving 4 bases unmatched. The germline V gene has CDR1 SGHRS and CDR2 YFSETQ. CDR3 bases: TGCGCCAGCAGCCCGACTAGCGGAGACAATGAGCAGTTCTTC. Its protein product is CASSPTSGDNEQFF.

This chain joins TRBV2 and TRBJ2-7, with no clear D. V shed 5 bases and J shed 2 bases, with 4 bases lying between them. The CDR3 consists of 11 residues. Germline V gives CDR1 SNHLY, CDR2 FYNNEI. Here the CDR3 DNA reads TGTGCCAGCAGTCTCACCTACGAGCAGTACTTC. Its translation is CASSLTYEQYF.

In this sample, this clonotype turned up a few times. J is TRBJ1-5 and V is TRBV28; 8 bases are a match to TRBD1. Germline CDR1 is MDHEN and CDR2 is SYDVKM. Trimming cost V 6 bases and J 9 bases; bases outside gene matches: 16. This CDR3 has 16 residues. The CDR3 DNA follows: TGTGCCAGCAGCCTAACAGGGGGAACCTCCCCAAGGCCCCAGCATTTT. Translation: CASSLTGGTSPRPQHF.

This clonotype was observed a handful of times. V and J are TRBV7-2 and TRBJ2-5; TRBD1 aligns across 9 bases. V shed 8 bases and J 2 bases; nucleotides not matched to a gene: 9. Germline V gives CDR1 SGHTA, CDR2 FQGNSA. The CDR3 length is 15 residues. CDR3 in DNA: TGTGCCAGCCCCAAGGACAGGGGACTACAAGAGACCCAGTACTTC. It is translated as CASPKDRGLQETQYF.

The chain carries TRBV11-2 and TRBJ2-1, with D possibly TRBD1 on 5 matching bases. The CDR3 is 14 amino acids. Germline V gene sequence: CDR1 SGHAT, CDR2 FQNNGV. The ends were cut back, 4 bases at V and 9 bases at J, with 16 bases in the middle. Here the CDR3 DNA reads TGTGCCAGCAGCTCAGGGCCCGGTGCAAGTGAGCAGTTCTTC. This translates into CASSSGPGASEQFF. Full variable domain (outside the CDR3, taken from reference TRBV11-2 and TRBJ2-1): EAGVAQSPRYKIIEKRQSVAFWCNPISGHATLYWYQQILGQGPKLLIQFQNNGVVDDSQLPKDRFSAERLKGVDSTLKIQPAKLEDSAVYLCASSSGPGASEQFFGPGTRLTVL.

At least ten counts were recorded for this clonotype. The chain couples TRBV6-5 to TRBJ1-2; perhaps TRBD1 as D (6 bases). Germline V gene lookup returns CDR1 MNHEY and CDR2 SVGAGI. The length of the CDR3 is 14 residues. V was shortened by 1 base and J by 4 bases, with 10 bases between the two germline ends. The CDR3 sequence: CASSYLAGAYGYTF. In DNA, the CDR3 is TGTGCCAGCAGTTACTTGGCAGGGGCCTATGGCTACACCTTC.

This chain connects TRBV12-3 or TRBV12-4 to TRBJ1-6; weak D call: TRBD1 (5 bases). V gave up 7 bases and J gave up 5 bases, with 12 bases separating them. CDR3 size: 14 residues. CDR3 protein: CASKGGVHNSPLHF. CDR3 nucleotides: TGTGCCAGCAAAGGAGGGGTCCATAATTCACCCCTCCACTTT.

This sequence joins TRBV7-8 and TRBJ2-6; no firm D call. V gave up 5 bases and J gave up 12 bases, with 14 bases separating them. Germline V CDR1 and CDR2: SGHVS, FQNEAQ. The CDR3 covers 13 residues. CDR3 protein: CASSAYRYFVLTF. CDR3 DNA: TGTGCCAGCAGCGCATATCGATATTTCGTCCTGACTTTC.

In its sample, this clonotype was seen a few times. V is TRBV9 and J is TRBJ2-7; D perhaps matches TRBD1 (6 bases). CDR1 SGDLS and CDR2 YYNGEE come from the germline V gene. V dropped 4 bases and J dropped 3 bases, with 17 bases sitting between them. The CDR3 is 15 amino acids. CDR3 residues: CASSPSQGPGYEQYF. The CDR3 DNA is TGTGCCAGCAGCCCCTCCCAGGGGCCGGGCTACGAGCAGTACTTC.

This clonotype showed up just a few times. The chain is built from TRBV11-3 and TRBJ1-4; D is unclear. The ends were cut back, 5 bases at V and 3 bases at J, with 10 bases in the middle. The CDR3 consists of 14 residues. CDR1 SGHNT and CDR2 YENEEA come from the germline V gene. In DNA form, the CDR3 reads TGTGCCAGCAGCCCACAGCGATCTAATGAAAAACTGTTTTTT. Translation gives CASSPQRSNEKLFF.

V gene TRBV6-1 combines with J gene TRBJ2-5, with TRBD1 matching over 8 bases. The V gene end was trimmed by 5 bases and the J gene end by 2 bases; junction bases not matched to a gene: 7. CDR3 length: 15 residues. Per the germline V gene, CDR1 is MNHNS and CDR2 is SASEGT. Written as DNA, the CDR3 is TGTGCCAGCAGTATGCGGGACAGGCATCAAGAGACCCAGTACTTC. As protein: CASSMRDRHQETQYF.

The V call is TRBV5-4, the J call TRBJ2-2, with a possible D match to TRBD1 (5 bases). The ends were cut back, 3 bases at V and 1 base at J, with 10 bases in the middle. CDR1 and CDR2 from the germline V gene are SGHNT and YYREEE (reference sequence). The CDR3 length is 15 residues. The CDR3 DNA reads as TGTGCCAGCAGCTCGACAGTCTTGAACACCGGGGAGCTGTTTTTT. Encoded protein: CASSSTVLNTGELFF. The full variable domain, rest sourced from reference TRBV5-4 and TRBJ2-2, is ETGVTQSPTHLIKTRGQQVTLRCSSQSGHNTVSWYQQALGQGPQFIFQYYREEENGRGNFPPRFSGLQFPNYSSELNVNALELDDSALYLCASSSTVLNTGELFFGEGSRLTVL.

The chain employs TRBV7-3 and TRBJ2-5; D may be TRBD2 (6 bases). The V gene's germline CDR1 is SGHTA and CDR2 FQGTGA. V was clipped by 4 bases and J by 4 bases, with 16 bases between them. The CDR3 spans 15 residues. CDR3 sequence reads: CASSSSGTGGETQYF. The CDR3 DNA reads TGTGCCAGCAGCTCCTCCGGGACCGGGGGAGAGACCCAGTACTTC.